The text below deals with one TCR beta chain. This sample is part of a study of cytomegalovirus exposure and HLA in healthy donors. Vbeta (60) and Jbeta (13) primers were used in the PCR. Generated by immunoSEQ multiplex PCR, the TCRdb table keeps only in-frame clones and is missing some. This table holds fewer than 250,000 clones, 83% found once. Germline values: CDR1 DFQATT, CDR2 SNEGSKA (reference sequence). V shed 6 bases and J shed 5 bases, with 8 bases lying between them. CDR3 length: 11 amino acids. V and J are TRBV20-1 and TRBJ2-1; TRBD1 might be the D (5 bases). Sequenced input: PBMCs. The clonotype originates from a man between 40 and 49 years old in good health and CMV-seropositive. In nucleotides, the CDR3 is TGCAGTGCATGGGGCAACAATGAGCAGTTCTTC. Its translation: CSAWGNNEQFF.